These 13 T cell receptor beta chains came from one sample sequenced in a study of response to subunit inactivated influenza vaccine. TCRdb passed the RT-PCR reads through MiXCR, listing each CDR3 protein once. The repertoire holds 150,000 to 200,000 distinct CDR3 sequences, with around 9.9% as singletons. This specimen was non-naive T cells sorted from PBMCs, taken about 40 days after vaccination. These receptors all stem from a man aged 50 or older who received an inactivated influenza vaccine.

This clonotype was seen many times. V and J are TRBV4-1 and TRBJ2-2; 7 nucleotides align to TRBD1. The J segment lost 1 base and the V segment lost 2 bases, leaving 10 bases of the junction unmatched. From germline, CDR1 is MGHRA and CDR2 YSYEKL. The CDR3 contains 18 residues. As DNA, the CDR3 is TGCGCCAGCAGCCAAAGAAGGGTTGGGACAGTGAACACCGGGGAGCTGTTTTTT. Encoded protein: CASSQRRVGTVNTGELFF.

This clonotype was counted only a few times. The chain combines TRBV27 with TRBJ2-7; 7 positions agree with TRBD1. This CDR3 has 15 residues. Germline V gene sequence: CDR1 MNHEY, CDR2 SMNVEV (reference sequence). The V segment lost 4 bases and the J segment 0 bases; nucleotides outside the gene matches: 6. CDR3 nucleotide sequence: TGTGCCAGCAGTTATGGTGGGACAGTCTCCTACGAGCAGTACTTC. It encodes CASSYGGTVSYEQYF.

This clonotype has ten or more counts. The CDR3, as DNA: TGTGCCAGCAGGAAGGGGGCGGGAGGGCGAAACAATGAGCAGTTCTTC. It translates to CASRKGAGGRNNEQFF. V is TRBV11-2 and J is TRBJ2-1; the match to TRBD2 covers 9 bases. V was clipped by 6 bases and J by 5 bases; unmatched bases: 11. This CDR3 is built from 16 residues. Germline values: CDR1 SGHAT, CDR2 FQNNGV.

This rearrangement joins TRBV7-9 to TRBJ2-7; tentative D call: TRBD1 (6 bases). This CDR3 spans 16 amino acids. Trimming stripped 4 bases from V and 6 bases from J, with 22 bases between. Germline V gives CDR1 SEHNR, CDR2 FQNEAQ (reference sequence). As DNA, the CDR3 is TGTGCCAGCAGCTCGCAGGGGACGGTCGCTAAAGTCGAGCAGTACTTC. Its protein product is CASSSQGTVAKVEQYF.

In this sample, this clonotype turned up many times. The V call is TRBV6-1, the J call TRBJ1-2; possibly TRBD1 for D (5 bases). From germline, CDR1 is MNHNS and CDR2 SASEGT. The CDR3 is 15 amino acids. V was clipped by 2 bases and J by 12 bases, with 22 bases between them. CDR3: CASSEPGLPGPGHTF. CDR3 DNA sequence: TGTGCCAGCAGTGAACCAGGGCTGCCCGGGCCCGGGCACACCTTC.

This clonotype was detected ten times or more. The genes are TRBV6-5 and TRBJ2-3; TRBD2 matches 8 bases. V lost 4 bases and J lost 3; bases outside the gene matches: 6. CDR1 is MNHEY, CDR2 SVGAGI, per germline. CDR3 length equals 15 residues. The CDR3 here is CASSSQAGATDTQYF. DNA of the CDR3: TGTGCCAGCAGTTCCCAAGCGGGGGCTACAGATACGCAGTATTTT.

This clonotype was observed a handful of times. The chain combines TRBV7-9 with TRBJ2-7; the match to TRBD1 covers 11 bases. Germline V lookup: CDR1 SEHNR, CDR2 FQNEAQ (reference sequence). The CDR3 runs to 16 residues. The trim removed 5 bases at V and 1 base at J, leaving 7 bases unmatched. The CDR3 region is CASSLGQGARSYEQYF. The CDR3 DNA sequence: TGTGCCAGCAGCCTTGGACAGGGGGCCCGTTCCTACGAGCAGTACTTC.

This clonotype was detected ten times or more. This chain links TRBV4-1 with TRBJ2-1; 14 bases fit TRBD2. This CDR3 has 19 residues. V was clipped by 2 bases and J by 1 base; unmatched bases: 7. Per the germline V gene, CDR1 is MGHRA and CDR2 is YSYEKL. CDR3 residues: CASSQLGTSGGTSYNEQFF. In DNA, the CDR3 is TGCGCCAGCAGCCAATTAGGGACTAGCGGGGGAACATCCTACAATGAGCAGTTCTTC.

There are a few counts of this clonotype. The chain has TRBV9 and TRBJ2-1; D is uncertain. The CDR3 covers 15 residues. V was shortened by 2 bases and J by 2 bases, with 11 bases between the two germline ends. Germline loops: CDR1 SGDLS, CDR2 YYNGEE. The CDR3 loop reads CASSVTHSTYNEQFF. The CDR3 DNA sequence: TGTGCCAGCAGCGTCACACATTCCACCTACAATGAGCAGTTCTTC.

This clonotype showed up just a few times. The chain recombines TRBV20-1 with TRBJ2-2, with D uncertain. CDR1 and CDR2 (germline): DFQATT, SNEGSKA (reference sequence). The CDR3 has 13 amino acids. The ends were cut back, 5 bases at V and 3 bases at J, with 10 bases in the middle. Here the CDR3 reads CSAQDLYTGELFF. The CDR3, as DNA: TGCAGTGCTCAGGACCTTTACACCGGGGAGCTGTTTTTT.

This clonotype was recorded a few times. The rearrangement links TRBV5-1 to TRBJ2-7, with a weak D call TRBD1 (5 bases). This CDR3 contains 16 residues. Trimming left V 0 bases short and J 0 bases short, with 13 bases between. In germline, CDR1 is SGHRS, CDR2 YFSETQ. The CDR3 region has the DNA TGCGCCAGCAGCTTGGCAGGGTCGGTTAGCTCCTACGAGCAGTACTTC. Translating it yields CASSLAGSVSSYEQYF.

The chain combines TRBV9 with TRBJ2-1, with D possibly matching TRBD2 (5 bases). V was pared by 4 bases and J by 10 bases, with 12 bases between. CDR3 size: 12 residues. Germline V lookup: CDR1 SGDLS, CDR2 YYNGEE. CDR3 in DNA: TGTGCCAGCAGCTCCCTAAGAGGGGAGCAGTTCTTC. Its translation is CASSSLRGEQFF.

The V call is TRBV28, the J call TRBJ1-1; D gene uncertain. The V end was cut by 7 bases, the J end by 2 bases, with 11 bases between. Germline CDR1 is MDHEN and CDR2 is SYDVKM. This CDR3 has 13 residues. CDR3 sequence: CASIGGFNTEAFF. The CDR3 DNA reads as TGTGCCAGCATCGGAGGATTTAACACTGAAGCTTTCTTT.